This T cell receptor (beta chain) comes out of a study of control samples from healthy donors and cancer patients. Germline V gene data show CDR1 as LGHNA and CDR2 as YNFKEQ. The CDR3 length is 16 residues. V lost 1 base, J lost 4 bases, and 13 bases lay in between. Profiling relied on immunoSEQ multiplex PCR, and the TCRdb table lists in-frame clones only, not all of them. The table lists roughly 69,000 clones, approximately 87% of them singletons. The gene calls are TRBV4-2 and TRBJ2-2, with D hard to call. The sequencing sample was made of PBMCs. The sequence came from a woman aged 45-59 years with head and neck cancer. Here the CDR3 reads CASSQASPDFTGELFF. In DNA form, the CDR3 reads TGTGCCAGCAGCCAAGCTTCGCCAGATTTCACCGGGGAGCTGTTTTTT.